This TCR beta chain was observed in a study of T cells after yellow fever vaccination. The study's findings and limits: Detected again after the booster were most primary-vaccination clones, at 96% CD4 and approximately 85% CD8.

Germline assignment: CDR1 SGHVS and CDR2 FQNEAQ. V gave up 1 base and J gave up 2 bases, with 16 bases separating them. CDR3 length equals 17 residues. Synthesis of TCR cDNA relied on 5'RACE template switching, which attached a universal primer site and UMIs. TCRdb redid the calling of the 5' RACE reads with MiXCR, one entry per CDR3 protein. The sample contains about 310,000 distinct CDR3 sequences, approximately 3.9% of which appear only once. This clonotype was counted a few times. Its target is not known. This chain joins TRBV7-8 and TRBJ2-3, with D perhaps TRBD2 (6 bases). The material was PBMCs, obtained on the day of the yellow fever booster vaccination. The receptor was derived from a man younger than 35 who received the YFV17D yellow fever vaccine. In DNA form, the CDR3 reads TGTGCCAGCAGCTTAGGGGCGGGGTCAGCCTTCACAGATACGCAGTATTTT. It specifies CASSLGAGSAFTDTQYF. Full variable domain (rest looked up from reference TRBV7-8 and TRBJ2-3): GAGVSQSPRYKVAKRGQDVALRCDPISGHVSLFWYQQALGQGPEFLTYFQNEAQLDKSGLPSDRFFAERPEGSVSTLKIQRTQQEDSAVYLCASSLGAGSAFTDTQYFGPGTRLTVL.